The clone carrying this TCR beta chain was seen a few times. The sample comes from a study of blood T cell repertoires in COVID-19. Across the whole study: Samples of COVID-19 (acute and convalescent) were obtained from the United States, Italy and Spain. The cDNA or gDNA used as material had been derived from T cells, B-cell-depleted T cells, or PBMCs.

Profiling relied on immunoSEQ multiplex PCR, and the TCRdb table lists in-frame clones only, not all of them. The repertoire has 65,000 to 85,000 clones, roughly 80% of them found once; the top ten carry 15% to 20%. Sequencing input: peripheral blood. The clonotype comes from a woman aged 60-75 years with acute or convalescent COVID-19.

The CDR3 sequence: CAIRSAGSDEKLFF. Written as DNA, the CDR3 is TGTGCCATCAGGTCGGCAGGTTCGGATGAAAAACTGTTTTTT. The rearrangement joins TRBV10-3 to TRBJ1-4; D is unresolved. The V end was cut by 6 bases, the J end by 6 bases, with 14 bases between. There are 14 residues in the CDR3. The germline CDR1 and CDR2 sequences are ENHRY and SYGVKD.